This T cell receptor beta chain derives from a study of T cell changes during pregnancy in multiple sclerosis. V dropped 4 bases and J dropped 1; count of bases not matched to a gene: 2. The germline V gene has CDR1 SNHLY and CDR2 FYNNEI. CDR3 length: 14 amino acids. Generated by immunoSEQ multiplex PCR, the TCRdb table keeps only in-frame clones and is missing some. The sample records about 99,000 clones, almost 95% being singletons. This TCR came from a female donor with multiple sclerosis, enrolled in a pregnancy study. Material: peripheral blood, obtained after pregnancy. V and J are TRBV2 and TRBJ2-3, with 7 bases aligning to TRBD2. In DNA form, the CDR3 reads TGTGCCAGCAGTGGGGCGGGAGGCACAGATACGCAGTATTTT. As protein: CASSGAGGTDTQYF. Filled out from reference TRBV2 and TRBJ2-3, the complete variable domain reads EPEVTQTPSHQVTQMGQEVILRCVPISNHLYFYWYRQILGQKVEFLVSFYNNEISEKSEIFDDQFSVERPDGSNFTLKIRSTKLEDSAMYFCASSGAGGTDTQYFGPGTRLTVL.